These 26 T cell receptor beta chains were sequenced from one sample in a study of blood T cell repertoires in COVID-19. The method was immunoSEQ multiplex PCR; TCRdb's version includes in-frame clones alone and lacks a portion of them. The repertoire holds some 210,000 clones, with 81% as singletons. Specimen: PBMCs or T cells enriched from blood (not recorded which). Receptors originate from a woman aged 45-59 years with acute COVID-19.

The genes are TRBV10-1 and TRBJ2-7, with 13 bases that match TRBD2. CDR1 WNHNN and CDR2 SYGVQD come from the germline V gene (reference sequence). The CDR3 covers 17 residues. V shed 8 bases and J 3 bases; nucleotides not matched to a gene: 13. This CDR3 reads CASHIFGLAGDHYEQYF. The CDR3 bases are TGCGCCAGCCACATATTCGGACTAGCGGGAGATCACTACGAGCAGTACTTC.

This clone was detected only a few times. J is TRBJ2-2 and V is TRBV15; D may be TRBD1 (6 bases). Germline CDR1 is LNHNV and CDR2 is YYDKDF (reference sequence). With 7 bases removed from V and 0 bases from J, the gap between germline ends came to 15 bases. The CDR3 has 16 amino acids. The CDR3, as DNA: TGTGCCACCACCCTGGGGGCAGCGGCGAACACCGGGGAGCTGTTTTTT. Translated: CATTLGAAANTGELFF. Full variable domain (missing parts from reference TRBV15 and TRBJ2-2): DAMVIQNPRYQVTQFGKPVTLSCSQTLNHNVMYWYQQKSSQAPKLLFHYYDKDFNNEADTPDNFQSRRPNTSFCFLDIRSPGLGDTAMYLCATTLGAAANTGELFFGEGSRLTVL.

This clone was seen ten or more times. The CDR3 DNA is TGTGCCAGCAGTTTATTAGGACTAGCGGGGGGCCGGGGCACAGATACGCAGTATTTT. This encodes CASSLLGLAGGRGTDTQYF. The chain recombines TRBV28 with TRBJ2-3; TRBD2 aligns across 14 bases. This CDR3 has 19 amino acids. Per germline, CDR1 MDHEN and CDR2 SYDVKM. V shed 1 base, J shed 1 base, and the junction held 7 bases outside the gene matches.

Turning to this clone: The same CDR3 can be traced to other DNA sequences in this sample. The chain has TRBV2 and TRBJ1-1; the match to TRBD1 covers 8 bases. Germline CDR1 reads SNHLY; CDR2 reads FYNNEI. The CDR3 is made up of 14 amino acids. With V trimmed by 6 bases and J by 4 bases, 7 bases remained unmatched. CDR3 sequence (DNA): TGTGCCAGCAGGGAAACAGGGGGGGGCACTGAAGCTTTCTTT. Translation gives CASRETGGGTEAFF.

The chain joins TRBV11-2 to TRBJ2-1; D gene ambiguous. Trimming took off 5 bases at V and 5 bases at J, with 7 bases between the two ends. Germline CDR1 and CDR2: SGHAT and FQNNGV. The CDR3 is 12 residues long. The CDR3 region is CASSPYNNEQFF. The CDR3 nucleotides are TGTGCCAGCAGCCCCTATAACAATGAGCAGTTCTTC.

This chain links TRBV30 with TRBJ1-2, with D tentatively TRBD1 (5 bases). V was trimmed by 2 bases and J by 8 bases, leaving 27 bases between them. Germline V gene data show CDR1 as GTSNPN and CDR2 as SVGIG (reference sequence). The CDR3 spans 17 residues. The CDR3, as DNA: TGTGCCTGGAGTACAAACAGCGGGGCGGATCTAGTAAGCGGCTACACCTTC. Its protein product is CAWSTNSGADLVSGYTF.

V gene TRBV24-1 combines with J gene TRBJ2-3; TRBD2 aligns across 9 bases. This CDR3 contains 14 residues. The junction had 5 bases not matched to a gene; V was cut back by 5 bases and J by 6 bases. CDR1 is KGHDR and CDR2 is SFDVKD in the germline V gene. CDR3 region: CATSVAAGGDTQYF. The CDR3 DNA is TGTGCCACCAGTGTCGCTGCGGGGGGGGATACGCAGTATTTT.

Regarding this clone: The junction departs from germline at one end; a sequencing error may be responsible. The rearrangement uses TRBV3-1 (or the pseudogene TRBV3-2) and TRBJ1-4; no definite D call. CDR1 LGHDT and CDR2 YNNKEL come from the germline V gene (reference sequence). The CDR3 consists of 16 residues. The CDR3 reads CAGSQGLRGGNEKLFF. The CDR3 DNA reads as TGTGCCGGCAGCCAAGGGCTCCGGGGTGGTAATGAAAAACTGTTTTTT.

This chain links TRBV19 with TRBJ1-5, with 7 bases matching TRBD1. With V trimmed by 3 bases and J by 1 base, 3 bases remained unmatched. The CDR3 contains 15 residues. The germline V gene encodes CDR1 LNHDA and CDR2 SQIVND (reference sequence). This chain's CDR3 is CASSIRGASNQPQHF. For the CDR3, the DNA is TGTGCCAGTAGTATCAGGGGGGCCAGCAATCAGCCCCAGCATTTT.

The V gene is TRBV7-8, the J gene TRBJ2-7; tentatively, D is TRBD2 (6 bases). This CDR3 is 16 amino acids long. Trimming left V 0 bases short and J 3 bases short, with 15 bases between. Germline V gene data show CDR1 as SGHVS and CDR2 as FQNEAQ. The CDR3 nucleotides are TGTGCCAGCAGCTTAGCAGGGACTTCTTCCTACTACGAGCAGTACTTC. It is translated as CASSLAGTSSYYEQYF.

V and J are TRBV2 and TRBJ2-7; D is unclear. The CDR3 sequence is 11 residues long. CDR1 is SNHLY and CDR2 is FYNNEI in the germline V gene. Trimming stripped 5 bases from V and 3 bases from J, with 5 bases between. CDR3 sequence: CASSRDYEQYF. For the CDR3, the DNA is TGTGCCAGCAGTCGAGACTACGAGCAGTACTTC.

In the case of this clone: Other DNA sequences in the sample encode the same CDR3. The rearrangement joins TRBV18 to TRBJ1-4, with a possible D match to TRBD1 (6 bases). In germline, CDR1 is KGHSH, CDR2 LQKENI. The V and J ends lost 3 bases and 8 bases respectively, with 10 bases between them. The CDR3 has 13 residues. The CDR3 is CASSPRDNEKLFF. The CDR3 DNA reads as TGTGCCAGCTCACCCCGGGACAACGAAAAACTGTTTTTT.

This sequence joins TRBV7-9 and TRBJ1-2, with 7 nucleotides matching TRBD1. This CDR3 is built from 15 residues. In germline, CDR1 is SEHNR, CDR2 FQNEAQ (reference sequence). V shed 0 bases, J shed 4 bases, and the junction held 5 bases outside the gene matches. The CDR3 DNA sequence: TGTGCCAGCAGCTTAGCGGAGGGGGCAGCCTATGGCTACACCTTC. Protein product: CASSLAEGAAYGYTF.

The chain couples TRBV12-5 to TRBJ2-1; 11 bases fit TRBD1. The trim removed 4 bases at V and 3 bases at J, leaving 5 bases unmatched. The CDR3 is made up of 16 amino acids. Germline lookup yields CDR1 LGHNT and CDR2 FRNRAP. The CDR3 DNA is TGTGCTAGTGGTTCGGGACAGGGGGACTACTACAATGAGCAGTTCTTC. This codes for CASGSGQGDYYNEQFF.

The genes are TRBV7-2 and TRBJ1-6; a weak D match, TRBD1 (6 bases). CDR3 size: 14 residues. V was trimmed by 5 bases and J by 7 bases, leaving 12 bases between them. CDR1 is SGHTA and CDR2 is FQGNSA in the germline V gene. The CDR3 nucleotides are TGTGCCAGCAGCCCTGGACAGTTGAATTCACCCCTCCACTTT. It specifies CASSPGQLNSPLHF.

The chain uses TRBV7-8 and TRBJ1-6; D is perhaps TRBD1 (6 bases). The CDR3 contains 18 residues. CDR1 and CDR2 from the germline V gene are SGHVS and FQNEAQ. V gave up 2 bases and J gave up 0 bases, with 14 bases separating them. The DNA for the CDR3 is TGTGCCAGCAGCTTAAGGGGGACCGGAAGCTCCTATAATTCACCCCTCCACTTT. It translates to CASSLRGTGSSYNSPLHF.

The chain has TRBV18 and TRBJ1-2; TRBD1 might be the D (5 bases). Germline CDR1 KGHSH, CDR2 LQKENI. CDR3 size: 14 residues. Trimming shortened V by 3 bases and J by 10 bases, and 18 bases separated the two germline ends. The CDR3 here is CASSPRDSTYDYTF. For the CDR3, the DNA is TGTGCCAGCTCACCCAGGGACTCCACTTACGACTACACCTTC.

This rearrangement joins TRBV3-1 (or the pseudogene TRBV3-2) to TRBJ1-4, with 11 bases matching TRBD1. Germline V lookup: CDR1 LGHDT, CDR2 YNNKEL (reference sequence). The CDR3 has 15 residues. The ends lost 1 base at V and 5 bases at J; junction bases unmatched: 0. The CDR3 region is CASSQGTGGNEKLFF. The CDR3 DNA follows: TGTGCCAGCAGCCAAGGGACAGGGGGCAATGAAAAACTGTTTTTT.

The V gene is TRBV3-1 (or the pseudogene TRBV3-2), the J gene TRBJ2-1, with 9 bases fitting TRBD2. The germline V gene encodes CDR1 LGHDT and CDR2 YNNKEL (reference sequence). The CDR3 has 17 amino acids. With V trimmed by 4 bases and J by 1 base, 8 bases remained unmatched. The CDR3 DNA reads as TGTGCCAGCAGCCTACCGGGACTAGCTACTTCCTACAATGAGCAGTTCTTC. Protein sequence: CASSLPGLATSYNEQFF.

The table lists this clone with a count of one. V gene TRBV6-5 combines with J gene TRBJ2-3; 9 positions agree with TRBD1. CDR1 is MNHEY, CDR2 SVGAGI, per germline. This CDR3 region has 15 residues. V gave up 4 bases and J gave up 4 bases; unmatched junction bases: 6. The CDR3 protein is CASSSTGGLADTQYF. DNA of the CDR3: TGTGCCAGCAGTTCGACAGGGGGATTAGCAGATACGCAGTATTTT.

The genes are TRBV4-1 and TRBJ1-5; TRBD1 might be the D (5 bases). The germline gives CDR1 MGHRA, CDR2 YSYEKL. V was cut by 2 bases and J by 0 bases, with 11 bases left in between. This CDR3 has 16 residues. The CDR3 nucleotides read TGCGCCAGCAGCCAATGGGCAGGGAATAGCAATCAGCCCCAGCATTTT. Its protein is CASSQWAGNSNQPQHF.

This clone turned up a few times. The CDR3, as DNA: TGTGCCTGGAGTGTTTCGGGGACAGGGGGGACACCCCTCCACTTT. It specifies CAWSVSGTGGTPLHF. This sequence joins TRBV30 and TRBJ1-6; 11 bases match TRBD1. With V trimmed by 0 bases and J by 11 bases, 6 bases remained unmatched. Germline loops: CDR1 GTSNPN, CDR2 SVGIG (reference sequence). The CDR3 consists of 15 residues.

The chain employs TRBV5-1 and TRBJ2-1; D uncertain. This CDR3 spans 14 amino acids. Germline V lookup: CDR1 SGHRS, CDR2 YFSETQ. Trimming took 0 bases from V and 10 from J, leaving 14 bases between them. DNA of the CDR3: TGCGCCAGCAGCTTGGCCGAGAGGTCATACGAGCAGTTCTTC. It is translated as CASSLAERSYEQFF. Complete variable domain (other parts from reference TRBV5-1 and TRBJ2-1): KAGVTQTPRYLIKTRGQQVTLSCSPISGHRSVSWYQQTPGQGLQFLFEYFSETQRNKGNFPGRFSGRQFSNSRSEMNVSTLELGDSALYLCASSLAERSYEQFFGPGTRLTVL.

The chain uses TRBV3-1 (or the pseudogene TRBV3-2) and TRBJ2-3, with 12 bases lining up with TRBD2. V lost 4 bases to trimming and J lost 6 bases; unmatched junction nucleotides: 8. The germline V gene encodes CDR1 LGHDT and CDR2 YNNKEL (reference sequence). This CDR3 has 16 residues. The CDR3 DNA follows: TGTGCCAGCAGCCCTTGGACTAGCGGGAAGTCTGATACGCAGTATTTT. Its protein product is CASSPWTSGKSDTQYF.

In nucleotides, the CDR3 is TGTGCCAGCAGCCCTGGACAGGGCAGGGCCAAAAACATTCAGTACTTC. Translation: CASSPGQGRAKNIQYF. The chain recombines TRBV6-2 or TRBV6-3 with TRBJ2-4; 8 bases map to TRBD1. Germline V gives CDR1 MNHEY, CDR2 SVGEGT. Trimming took 6 bases from V and 1 from J; bases not matched to a gene: 8. The length of the CDR3 is 16 residues.

The V gene is TRBV27, the J gene TRBJ2-1; 8 positions agree with TRBD2. Trimming cost V 6 bases and J 0 bases; bases outside gene matches: 7. The CDR3 is 16 residues long. Germline V gives CDR1 MNHEY, CDR2 SMNVEV (reference sequence). CDR3 sequence (DNA): TGTGCCAGCAGAGCACCCGGGACTAGCTCCTACAATGAGCAGTTCTTC. Its translation is CASRAPGTSSYNEQFF.